This paragraph reports one TCR beta chain. The junction shows a germline mismatch at one end, possibly a read error. A second about 6 to 11 cycle PCR used barcoded and J-beta primers. TCRdb independently ran MiXCR on the 5' RACE reads; one entry per CDR3 protein. In the table there are 1.2 million to 1.5 million distinct CDR3 sequences, around two fifths of which are singletons. The data originate from a study of blood T cells in healthy people across ages. There are 16 residues in the CDR3. The germline gives CDR1 MGHRA, CDR2 YSYEKL. The origin of this receptor is a woman younger than 35 in good health. Sample: blood. J is TRBJ1-5 and V is TRBV4-1; 7 nucleotides agree with TRBD1. CDR3 coding DNA: TGCGCCAGCGGCCAAGTCGTCGGCAGGGGGACTCAGCCCCAGCATTTT. Residues: CASGQVVGRGTQPQHF.